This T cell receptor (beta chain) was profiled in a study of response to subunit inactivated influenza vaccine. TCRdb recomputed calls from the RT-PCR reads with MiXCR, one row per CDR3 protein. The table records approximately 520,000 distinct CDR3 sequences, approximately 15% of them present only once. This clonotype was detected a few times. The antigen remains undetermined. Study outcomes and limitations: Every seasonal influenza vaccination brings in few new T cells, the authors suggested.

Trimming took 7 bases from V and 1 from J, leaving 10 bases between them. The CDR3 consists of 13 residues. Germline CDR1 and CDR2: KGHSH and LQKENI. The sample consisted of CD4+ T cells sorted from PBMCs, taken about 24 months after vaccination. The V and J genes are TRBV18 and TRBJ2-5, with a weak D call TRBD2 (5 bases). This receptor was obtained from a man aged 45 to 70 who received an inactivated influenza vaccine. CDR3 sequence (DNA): TGTGCCAGCTTCTCTAGCCGCCAAGAGACCCAGTACTTC. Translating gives CASFSSRQETQYF.